This TCR beta chain was recovered during a study of blood T cell repertoires in COVID-19. Study-wide context: T cells, B-cell-depleted T cells, or PBMCs provided the cDNA or gDNA that served as material.

Germline CDR1 reads SNHLY; CDR2 reads FYNNEI. V lost 4 bases, J lost 5 bases, and 5 bases stayed unmatched. The CDR3 is 14 residues long. Method: immunoSEQ multiplex PCR; TCRdb's copy keeps in-frame clones and lacks some. Here the sample spans about 480,000 clones, roughly 88% being singletons. Those enrolled in Seattle joined during active infection and were followed longitudinally afterward. J is TRBJ2-1 and V is TRBV2; TRBD1 matches at 7 bases. The sequencing sample was made of peripheral blood. This TCR derives from a woman between 50 and 59 years old with COVID-19, enrolled during active disease. CDR3 nucleotide sequence: TGTGCCAGCAGTGGGGCAGGGGGAAACAATGAGCAGTTCTTC. Encoded protein: CASSGAGGNNEQFF.